The clone carrying this T cell receptor (beta chain) was detected a few times. What it recognizes is unknown. These data come from a study of T-cell reconstitution after alpha-beta-depleted transplantation in children. Notes on the study in general: The main origin of T-cell counts and diversity one year after transplant was newly produced T cells.

Unique molecular identifiers were incorporated during preparation of the TCRbeta library. A single record per CDR3 protein comes from TCRdb applying MiXCR to the PCR reads. The sample yields over 150,000 distinct CDR3 sequences, roughly 6.3% seen once. Germline V gene data show CDR1 as SGHDT and CDR2 as YYEEEE. The J segment lost 3 bases and the V segment lost 2 bases, leaving 3 bases of the junction unmatched. The CDR3 is made up of 14 amino acids. The sequence came from a girl in the first two years of life with combined immunodeficiency, due to receive a stem cell transplant. Source: PBMCs, taken before TCRalphabeta/CD19-depleted stem cell transplant. This chain joins TRBV5-6 and TRBJ2-3, with TRBD2 matching 7 bases. The CDR3 DNA sequence: TGTGCCAGCAGCTTTCTAGCGGCGACAGATACGCAGTATTTT. Its translation: CASSFLAATDTQYF.